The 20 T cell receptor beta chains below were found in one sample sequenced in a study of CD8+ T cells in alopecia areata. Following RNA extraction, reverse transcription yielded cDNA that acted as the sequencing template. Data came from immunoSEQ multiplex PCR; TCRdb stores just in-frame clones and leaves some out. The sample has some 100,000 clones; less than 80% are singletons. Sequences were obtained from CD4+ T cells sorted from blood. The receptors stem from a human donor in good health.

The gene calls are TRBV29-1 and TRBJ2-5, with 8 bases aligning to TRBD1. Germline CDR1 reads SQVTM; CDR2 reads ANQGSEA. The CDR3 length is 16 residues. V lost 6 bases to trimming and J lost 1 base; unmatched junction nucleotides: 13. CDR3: CSVPRGQGLPQETQYF. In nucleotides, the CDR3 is TGCAGCGTCCCGCGAGGACAGGGCCTACCCCAAGAGACCCAGTACTTC.

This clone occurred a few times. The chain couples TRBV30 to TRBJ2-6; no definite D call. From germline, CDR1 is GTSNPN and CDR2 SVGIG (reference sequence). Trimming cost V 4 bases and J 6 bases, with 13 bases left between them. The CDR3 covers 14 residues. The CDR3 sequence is CAWILTGPANVLTF. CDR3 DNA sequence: TGTGCCTGGATCCTAACCGGGCCGGCCAACGTCCTGACTTTC. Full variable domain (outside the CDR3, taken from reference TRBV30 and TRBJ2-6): SQTIHQWPATLVQPVGSPLSLECTVEGTSNPNLYWYRQAAGRGLQLLFYSVGIGQISSEVPQNLSASRPQDRQFILSSKKLLLSDSGFYLCAWILTGPANVLTFGAGSRLTVL.

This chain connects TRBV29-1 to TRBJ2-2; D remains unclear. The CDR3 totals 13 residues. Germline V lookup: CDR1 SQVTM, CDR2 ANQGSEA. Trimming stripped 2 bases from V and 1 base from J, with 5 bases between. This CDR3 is CSVERRNTGELFF. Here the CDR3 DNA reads TGCAGCGTTGAAAGAAGGAACACCGGGGAGCTGTTTTTT.

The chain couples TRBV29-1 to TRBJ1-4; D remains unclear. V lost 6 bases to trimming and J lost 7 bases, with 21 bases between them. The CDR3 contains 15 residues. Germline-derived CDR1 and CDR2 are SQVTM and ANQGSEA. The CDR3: CSVRFRLGWGEKLFF. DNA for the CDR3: TGCAGCGTCCGTTTTCGCTTAGGTTGGGGTGAAAAACTGTTTTTT.

CDR3 bases: TGTGCCTGGAGTGCTGATCAAGAGACCCAGTACTTC. Its protein product is CAWSADQETQYF. This chain links TRBV30 with TRBJ2-5; D is unclear. CDR1 is GTSNPN and CDR2 is SVGIG in the germline V gene (reference sequence). The CDR3 runs to 12 residues. V was shortened by 1 base and J by 2 bases, with 5 bases between the two germline ends.

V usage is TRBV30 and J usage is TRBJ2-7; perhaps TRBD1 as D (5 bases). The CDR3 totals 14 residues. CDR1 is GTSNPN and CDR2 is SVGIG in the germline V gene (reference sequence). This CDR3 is CVCTPGLGSIRAYF. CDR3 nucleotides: TGTGTCTGTACTCCGGGCCTAGGCTCCATCAGGGCGTACTTC.

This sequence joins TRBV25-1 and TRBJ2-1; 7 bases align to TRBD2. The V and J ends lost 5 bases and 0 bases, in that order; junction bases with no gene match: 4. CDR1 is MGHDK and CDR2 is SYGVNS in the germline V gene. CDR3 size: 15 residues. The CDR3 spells CASSLGGSSYNEQFF. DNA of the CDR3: TGTGCCAGCAGTCTGGGAGGGAGCTCCTACAATGAGCAGTTCTTC.

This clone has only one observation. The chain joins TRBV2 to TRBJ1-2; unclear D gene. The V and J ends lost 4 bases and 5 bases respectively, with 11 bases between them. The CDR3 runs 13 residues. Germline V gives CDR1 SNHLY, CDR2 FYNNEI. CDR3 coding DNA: TGTGCCAGCAGTGTGTCCAACCCGTATGGCTACACCTTC. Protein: CASSVSNPYGYTF.

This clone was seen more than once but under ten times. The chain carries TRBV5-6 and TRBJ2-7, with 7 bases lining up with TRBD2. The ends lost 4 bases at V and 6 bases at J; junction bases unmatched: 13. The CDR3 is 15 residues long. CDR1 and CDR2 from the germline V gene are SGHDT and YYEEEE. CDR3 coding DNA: TGTGCCAGCAGCGGGAGGGTTGGAAGACGTGGCGAGCAGTACTTC. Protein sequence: CASSGRVGRRGEQYF.

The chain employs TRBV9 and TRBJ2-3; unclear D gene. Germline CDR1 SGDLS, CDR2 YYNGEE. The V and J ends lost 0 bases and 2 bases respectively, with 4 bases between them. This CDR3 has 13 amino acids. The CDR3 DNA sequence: TGTGCCAGCAGCGTAGCGATCACAGATACGCAGTATTTT. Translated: CASSVAITDTQYF.

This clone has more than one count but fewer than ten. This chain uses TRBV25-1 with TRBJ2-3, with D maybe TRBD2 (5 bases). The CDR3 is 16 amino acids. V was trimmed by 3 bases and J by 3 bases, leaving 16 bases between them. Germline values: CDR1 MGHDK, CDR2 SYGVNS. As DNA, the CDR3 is TGTGCCAGCAGTGACCCCGGACTCGAAGGAACAGATACGCAGTATTTT. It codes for CASSDPGLEGTDTQYF. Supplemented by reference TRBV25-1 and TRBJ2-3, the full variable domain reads EADIYQTPRYLVIGTGKKITLECSQTMGHDKMYWYQQDPGMELHLIHYSYGVNSTEKGDLSSESTVSRIRTEHFPLTLESARPSHTSQYLCASSDPGLEGTDTQYFGPGTRLTVL.

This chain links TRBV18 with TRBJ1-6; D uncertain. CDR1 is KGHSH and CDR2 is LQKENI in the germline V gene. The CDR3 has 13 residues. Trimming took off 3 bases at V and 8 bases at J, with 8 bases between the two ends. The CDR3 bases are TGTGCCAGCTCACCCGAGAAATATTCACCCCTCCACTTT. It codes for CASSPEKYSPLHF.

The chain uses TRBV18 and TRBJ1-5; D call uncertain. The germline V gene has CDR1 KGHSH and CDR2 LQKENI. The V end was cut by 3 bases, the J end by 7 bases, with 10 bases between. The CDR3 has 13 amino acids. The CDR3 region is CASSPTSGQPQHF. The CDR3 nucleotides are TGTGCCAGCTCACCGACGTCGGGACAGCCCCAGCATTTT.

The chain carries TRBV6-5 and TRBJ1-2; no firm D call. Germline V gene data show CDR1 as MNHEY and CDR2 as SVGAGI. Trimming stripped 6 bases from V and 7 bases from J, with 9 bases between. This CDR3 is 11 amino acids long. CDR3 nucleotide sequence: TGTGCCAGCAGGGGAATTAGTGGCTACACCTTC. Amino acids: CASRGISGYTF.

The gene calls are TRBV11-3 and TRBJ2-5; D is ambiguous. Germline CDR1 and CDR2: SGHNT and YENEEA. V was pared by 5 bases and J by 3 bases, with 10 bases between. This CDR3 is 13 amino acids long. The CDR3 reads CASSQLPEETQYF. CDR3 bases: TGTGCCAGCAGCCAACTCCCCGAAGAGACCCAGTACTTC.

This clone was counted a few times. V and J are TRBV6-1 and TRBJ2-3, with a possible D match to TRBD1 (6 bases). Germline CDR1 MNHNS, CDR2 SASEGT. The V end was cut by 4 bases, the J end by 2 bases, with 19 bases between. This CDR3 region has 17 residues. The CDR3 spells CASSVQTNRVTTDTQYF. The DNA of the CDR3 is TGTGCCAGCAGTGTTCAGACAAACAGGGTGACCACAGATACGCAGTATTTT.

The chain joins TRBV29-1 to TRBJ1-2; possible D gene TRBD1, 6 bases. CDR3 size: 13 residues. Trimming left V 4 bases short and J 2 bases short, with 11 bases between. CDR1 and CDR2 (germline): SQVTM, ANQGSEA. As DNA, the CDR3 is TGCAGCGTTGTACGGGGGGCCAACTATGGCTACACCTTC. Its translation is CSVVRGANYGYTF.

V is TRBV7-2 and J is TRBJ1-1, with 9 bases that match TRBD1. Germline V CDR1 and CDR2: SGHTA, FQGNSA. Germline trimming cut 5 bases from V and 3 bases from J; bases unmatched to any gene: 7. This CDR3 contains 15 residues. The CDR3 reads CASSPSRDRDTEAFF. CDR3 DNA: TGTGCCAGCAGCCCGTCCCGGGACAGGGACACTGAAGCTTTCTTT.

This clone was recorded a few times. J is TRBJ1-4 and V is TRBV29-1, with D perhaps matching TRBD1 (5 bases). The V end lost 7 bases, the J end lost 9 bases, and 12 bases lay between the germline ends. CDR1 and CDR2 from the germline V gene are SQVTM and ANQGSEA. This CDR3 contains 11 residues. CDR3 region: CSAGGEQKLFF. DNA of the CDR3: TGCAGCGCCGGGGGGGAGCAAAAACTGTTTTTT.

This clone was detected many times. The CDR3 is CASSSPGRVGTGELFF. The CDR3, as DNA: TGTGCCAGCAGCTCCCCTGGAAGGGTTGGCACCGGGGAGCTGTTTTTT. The chain is built from TRBV5-4 and TRBJ2-2; D is undetermined. Trimming removed 3 bases at V and 4 bases at J, with 16 bases between. Germline loops: CDR1 SGHNT, CDR2 YYREEE (reference sequence). This CDR3 region has 16 residues.